The 27 T cell receptor beta chains listed next were all sequenced from one sample in a study of blood T cell repertoires in COVID-19. Measured with immunoSEQ multiplex PCR; TCRdb has only the in-frame clones, and not every one. This table has roughly 240,000 clones, approximately 80% appearing once. The sequencing input was peripheral blood. The receptors shown here come from a man aged 40-55 years who had recovered from COVID-19.

In nucleotides, the CDR3 is TGCGCCAGCAGCCAAGATCAGGGGTATGGCTACACCTTC. It specifies CASSQDQGYGYTF. The chain uses TRBV4-3 and TRBJ1-2, with D possibly being TRBD1 (6 bases). The CDR3 covers 13 residues. V was trimmed by 0 bases and J by 5 bases, leaving 7 bases between them. Germline-derived CDR1 and CDR2 are LGHNA and YSLEER.

The rearrangement joins TRBV29-1 to TRBJ2-7; 7 bases agree with TRBD1. The germline gives CDR1 SQVTM, CDR2 ANQGSEA. V dropped 6 bases and J dropped 0; count of bases not matched to a gene: 2. The CDR3 runs 12 residues. CDR3 bases: TGCAGCGTCCGGGACAGCTCCTACGAGCAGTACTTC. This translates into CSVRDSSYEQYF.

This clone was counted once. V is TRBV25-1 and J is TRBJ2-7; 7 bases line up with TRBD1. CDR1 is MGHDK and CDR2 is SYGVNS in the germline V gene. V shed 3 bases and J 3 bases; nucleotides not matched to a gene: 5. The CDR3 has 14 residues. CDR3 DNA sequence: TGTGCCAGCAGTGAGACAGGGACCGTCTACGAGCAGTACTTC. Amino acid sequence: CASSETGTVYEQYF.

V is TRBV6-1 and J is TRBJ2-7; no definite D call. Per germline, CDR1 MNHNS and CDR2 SASEGT. The V end lost 0 bases, the J end lost 3 bases, and 9 bases lay between the germline ends. This CDR3 is 14 amino acids long. As DNA, the CDR3 is TGTGCCAGCAGTGAAGCGAGAGGTCTCTACGAGCAGTACTTC. Protein product: CASSEARGLYEQYF.

The CDR3 reads CASSALAGVTGELFF. The CDR3, as DNA: TGTGCCAGCAGTGCACTAGCGGGGGTGACCGGGGAGCTGTTTTTT. J is TRBJ2-2 and V is TRBV9, with TRBD2 matching 11 bases. The CDR3 is 15 residues long. CDR1 and CDR2 from the germline V gene are SGDLS and YYNGEE. The V and J ends lost 5 bases and 5 bases, in that order; junction bases with no gene match: 5.

This chain uses TRBV27 with TRBJ2-3, with 8 bases aligning to TRBD1. V lost 7 bases and J lost 2; bases outside the gene matches: 14. The CDR3 has 17 residues. Germline V CDR1 and CDR2: MNHEY, SMNVEV (reference sequence). The CDR3 DNA reads TGTGCCAGCATTGGACAGGGTAGGGGATACTCCACAGATACGCAGTATTTT. Translating it yields CASIGQGRGYSTDTQYF.

This chain uses TRBV15 with TRBJ1-1, with TRBD1 matching over 8 bases. V lost 3 bases to trimming and J lost 4 bases; unmatched junction nucleotides: 4. This CDR3 spans 14 amino acids. CDR1 is LNHNV, CDR2 YYDKDF, per germline (reference sequence). CDR3 coding DNA: TGTGCCACCAGCAGGAGAACAGGGGGCACTGAAGCTTTCTTT. It is translated as CATSRRTGGTEAFF. The whole variable domain, remainder taken from reference TRBV15 and TRBJ1-1, is DAMVIQNPRYQVTQFGKPVTLSCSQTLNHNVMYWYQQKSSQAPKLLFHYYDKDFNNEADTPDNFQSRRPNTSFCFLDIRSPGLGDTAMYLCATSRRTGGTEAFFGQGTRLTVV.

The J gene is TRBJ2-7, the V gene TRBV27, with TRBD2 identical over 8 bases. V dropped 6 bases and J dropped 2; count of bases not matched to a gene: 12. This CDR3 has 16 amino acids. Germline V gene lookup returns CDR1 MNHEY and CDR2 SMNVEV (reference sequence). The DNA for the CDR3 is TGTGCCAGCAGGACAAACTTACTAGCGGAAACCTACGAGCAGTACTTC. Protein: CASRTNLLAETYEQYF.

The chain has TRBV9 and TRBJ1-1; maybe TRBD1 (5 bases). This CDR3 is built from 15 residues. Germline V CDR1 and CDR2: SGDLS, YYNGEE. With 5 bases removed from V and 0 bases from J, the gap between germline ends came to 14 bases. CDR3 sequence (DNA): TGTGCCAGCAGAGGGCCCGGGACTGTGAACACTGAAGCTTTCTTT. Protein sequence: CASRGPGTVNTEAFF.

This clone was recorded a few times. The rearrangement uses TRBV4-3 and TRBJ1-3; TRBD1 matches 8 bases. Unmatched junction bases numbered 5, after V lost 0 bases and J lost 4 bases. Germline values: CDR1 LGHNA, CDR2 YSLEER. This CDR3 region has 16 residues. The CDR3 loop reads CASSQDRTGQGNTIYF. The DNA of the CDR3 is TGCGCCAGCAGCCAAGATCGGACAGGGCAAGGAAACACCATATATTTT.

The chain has TRBV7-2 and TRBJ2-5; D uncertain. The CDR3 is 13 residues long. Germline CDR1 SGHTA, CDR2 FQGNSA. The V gene lost 2 bases and the J gene lost 5 bases, with 9 bases spanning the gap. Here the CDR3 DNA reads TGTGCCAGCAGCTTATTCGGGTGGGAGACCCAGTACTTC. Translation: CASSLFGWETQYF.

This clone was counted between two and nine times. The gene calls are TRBV18 and TRBJ1-2; TRBD1 might be the D (6 bases). The germline V gene encodes CDR1 KGHSH and CDR2 LQKENI. The CDR3 consists of 13 residues. The V gene lost 6 bases and the J gene lost 5 bases, with 13 bases spanning the gap. The CDR3 protein is CASSQGSAYGYTF. CDR3 nucleotide sequence: TGTGCCAGCTCTCAGGGGAGTGCGTATGGCTACACCTTC.

V and J are TRBV7-9 and TRBJ1-2; a weak D match, TRBD1 (6 bases). The ends were cut back, 5 bases at V and 2 bases at J, with 15 bases in the middle. The germline gives CDR1 SEHNR, CDR2 FQNEAQ (reference sequence). The CDR3 runs 15 residues. This CDR3 reads CASSRWTDSNYGYTF. CDR3 nucleotide sequence: TGTGCCAGCAGCCGGTGGACAGACTCCAACTATGGCTACACCTTC.

The rearrangement links TRBV9 to TRBJ2-5; TRBD2 matches at 7 bases. Looked up from germline, CDR1 is SGDLS and CDR2 is YYNGEE. The V and J ends lost 2 bases and 5 bases, in that order; junction bases with no gene match: 0. The CDR3 runs 12 residues. CDR3 bases: TGTGCCAGCAGCGTCGGGGGGGAGACCCAGTACTTC. This sequence encodes CASSVGGETQYF.

Here the CDR3 DNA reads TGTGCCAGCAGCGTCGACAGGGGTTCAGGAAACACCATATATTTT. Translated: CASSVDRGSGNTIYF. The chain couples TRBV9 to TRBJ1-3; 8 positions agree with TRBD1. From germline, CDR1 is SGDLS and CDR2 YYNGEE. CDR3 length: 15 residues. The junction had 5 bases not matched to a gene; V was cut back by 2 bases and J by 4 bases.

This clone was observed a single time. The rearrangement joins TRBV18 to TRBJ1-1; 9 bases agree with TRBD1. The CDR3 runs to 16 residues. Per germline, CDR1 KGHSH and CDR2 LQKENI. J gave up 0 bases and V 2 bases, and 4 bases lay outside the gene matches. The CDR3 sequence is CASSPRTGVVNTEAFF. The CDR3 DNA sequence: TGTGCCAGCTCACCAAGGACAGGGGTGGTGAACACTGAAGCTTTCTTT.

The chain recombines TRBV4-3 with TRBJ2-1; 9 bases agree with TRBD2. The ends lost 0 bases at V and 4 bases at J; junction bases unmatched: 4. From germline, CDR1 is LGHNA and CDR2 YSLEER. This CDR3 is built from 16 residues. CDR3 DNA: TGCGCCAGCAGCCAAGATGGCCTAGCGGGATACAATGAGCAGTTCTTC. Its translation is CASSQDGLAGYNEQFF.

V and J are TRBV9 and TRBJ1-1; D not resolved. This CDR3 has 13 amino acids. Trimming removed 4 bases from V and 4 bases from J, with 11 bases in between. In germline, CDR1 is SGDLS, CDR2 YYNGEE. The CDR3 protein is CASSPRAGTEAFF. CDR3 nucleotide sequence: TGTGCCAGCAGCCCGAGGGCGGGCACTGAAGCTTTCTTT.

With regard to this clone: Different DNA sequences within this sample yield the same CDR3. V usage is TRBV3-1 (or the pseudogene TRBV3-2) and J usage is TRBJ2-3; D unresolved. Germline CDR1 and CDR2: LGHDT and YNNKEL (reference sequence). V was pared by 1 base and J by 1 base, with 3 bases between. The CDR3 runs 13 residues. The CDR3 reads CASSQGRTDTQYF. For the CDR3, the DNA is TGTGCCAGCAGCCAAGGGCGCACAGATACGCAGTATTTT.

The chain couples TRBV10-3 to TRBJ2-7; D might be TRBD2 (6 bases). V was cut by 0 bases and J by 3 bases, with 9 bases left in between. CDR1 ENHRY and CDR2 SYGVKD come from the germline V gene. CDR3 size: 14 residues. The CDR3 sequence: CAISESRRVYEQYF. The CDR3, as DNA: TGTGCCATCAGTGAGTCTCGGAGGGTCTACGAGCAGTACTTC.

This chain links TRBV13 with TRBJ1-2; 8 positions agree with TRBD1. The CDR3 consists of 15 residues. Trimming at V came to 4 bases and at J to 4 bases, leaving 8 bases not matched to a gene. Germline values: CDR1 PRHDT, CDR2 FYEKMQ (reference sequence). CDR3 sequence reads: CASSSRTGTLYGYTF. The DNA of the CDR3 is TGTGCCAGCAGCTCCAGGACAGGGACTCTCTATGGCTACACCTTC.

This clone showed up just a few times. The chain is built from TRBV23-1 and TRBJ1-5, with 7 bases that match TRBD1. TRBV23-1 is noted as an ORF with a role that remains uncertain. CDR3 size: 18 residues. After removal of 8 bases from V and 5 bases from J, the junction contained 21 bases not matched to a gene. As DNA, the CDR3 is TGCGCCAGCGGACCTTACAGGGGATACGAATGGGGTGATCAGCCCCAGCATTTT. Its protein product is CASGPYRGYEWGDQPQHF.

The chain couples TRBV11-2 to TRBJ2-2; D ambiguous. V lost 3 bases to trimming and J lost 3 bases, with 5 bases between them. The CDR3 contains 13 residues. The germline gives CDR1 SGHAT, CDR2 FQNNGV. DNA for the CDR3: TGTGCCAGCAGCTTGACTTACACCGGGGAGCTGTTTTTT. Translation: CASSLTYTGELFF.

This clone appeared a few times. V gene TRBV5-1 combines with J gene TRBJ1-5; the match to TRBD1 covers 11 bases. CDR1 and CDR2 from the germline V gene are SGHRS and YFSETQ. Germline trimming cut 4 bases from V and 7 bases from J; bases unmatched to any gene: 7. The CDR3 runs 15 residues. The CDR3 nucleotides read TGCGCCAGCAGCCCAACGGGACAGGGGGAACAGCCCCAGCATTTT. Translated, it gives CASSPTGQGEQPQHF. The full variable domain, with the rest looked up from reference TRBV5-1 and TRBJ1-5, is KAGVTQTPRYLIKTRGQQVTLSCSPISGHRSVSWYQQTPGQGLQFLFEYFSETQRNKGNFPGRFSGRQFSNSRSEMNVSTLELGDSALYLCASSPTGQGEQPQHFGDGTRLSIL.

The chain links TRBV6-1 to TRBJ2-2, with unresolved D. V was shortened by 1 base and J by 7 bases, with 13 bases between the two germline ends. Germline V gene lookup returns CDR1 MNHNS and CDR2 SASEGT. The CDR3 consists of 15 residues. CDR3 in amino acids: CASSEGAWADGELFF. In nucleotides, the CDR3 is TGTGCCAGCAGTGAAGGGGCCTGGGCTGACGGGGAGCTGTTTTTT.

The rearrangement joins TRBV18 to TRBJ1-2; D might be TRBD1 (5 bases). Germline-derived CDR1 and CDR2 are KGHSH and LQKENI. Trimming stripped 5 bases from V and 0 bases from J, with 10 bases between. The CDR3 spans 14 residues. The CDR3: CASSADRANYGYTF. CDR3 in DNA: TGTGCCAGCTCAGCTGACAGAGCTAACTATGGCTACACCTTC. The variable domain in full, with the rest retrieved from reference TRBV18 and TRBJ1-2, is NAGVMQNPRHLVRRRGQEARLRCSPMKGHSHVYWYRQLPEEGLKFMVYLQKENIIDESGMPKERFSAEFPKEGPSILRIQQVVRGDSAAYFCASSADRANYGYTFGSGTRLTVV.

This clone was seen a single time. This sequence joins TRBV4-1 and TRBJ2-1; D is perhaps TRBD1 (5 bases). The CDR3 contains 14 residues. Germline V gives CDR1 MGHRA, CDR2 YSYEKL. Trimming stripped 1 base from V and 3 bases from J, with 7 bases between. CDR3 nucleotides: TGCGCCAGCAGCCAAGTGACAGACTACAATGAGCAGTTCTTC. Protein sequence: CASSQVTDYNEQFF.